The next 14 T cell receptor beta chains were all read from a single sample in a study of T cells in localized non-small cell lung cancer. Profiling relied on immunoSEQ multiplex PCR, and the TCRdb table lists in-frame clones only, not all of them. The data hold about 70,000 clones, with approximately 84% observed a single time. The input for sequencing was peripheral blood, taken before any cancer treatment. The source of these receptors is a female donor over 55 with stage I lung adenocarcinoma.

The rearrangement joins TRBV5-1 to TRBJ2-2; 11 bases line up with TRBD2. In germline, CDR1 is SGHRS, CDR2 YFSETQ. The CDR3 consists of 16 residues. V lost 4 bases to trimming and J lost 0 bases; unmatched junction nucleotides: 2. CDR3 amino acids: CASSPGLAANTGELFF. The CDR3 DNA sequence: TGCGCCAGCAGCCCGGGACTAGCGGCGAACACCGGGGAGCTGTTTTTT.

This clone occurred once. The chain joins TRBV6-5 to TRBJ1-6; no definite D call. With 2 bases removed from V and 9 bases from J, the gap between germline ends came to 11 bases. CDR3 length equals 14 residues. The V gene's germline CDR1 is MNHEY and CDR2 SVGAGI. The CDR3 nucleotides read TGTGCCAGCAGTTACGGGAAAAAGGGTTCACCCCTCCACTTT. Its translation is CASSYGKKGSPLHF.

The V and J genes are TRBV5-1 and TRBJ2-7; 12 nucleotides agree with TRBD1. This CDR3 is built from 17 residues. Unmatched junction bases numbered 13, after V lost 4 bases and J lost 5 bases. From germline, CDR1 is SGHRS and CDR2 YFSETQ. As DNA, the CDR3 is TGCGCCAGCAGCAACTATCGGGACAGGGGGCTTGGTAACGAGCAGTACTTC. Translated: CASSNYRDRGLGNEQYF.

This chain joins TRBV14 and TRBJ2-2; tentatively, D is TRBD1 (5 bases). Trimming shortened V by 1 base and J by 4 bases, and 13 bases separated the two germline ends. The CDR3 has 16 amino acids. CDR1 and CDR2 from the germline V gene are SGHDN and FVKESK. CDR3 sequence: CASSQGGRTRTGELFF. CDR3 DNA: TGTGCCAGCAGCCAAGGGGGCAGGACACGCACCGGGGAGCTGTTTTTT. The full variable domain, rest sourced from reference TRBV14 and TRBJ2-2, is EAGVTQFPSHSVIEKGQTVTLRCDPISGHDNLYWYRRVMGKEIKFLLHFVKESKQDESGMPNNRFLAERTGGTYSTLKVQPAELEDSGVYFCASSQGGRTRTGELFFGEGSRLTVL.

V and J are TRBV7-9 and TRBJ1-3; D remains unclear. CDR1 and CDR2 from the germline V gene are SEHNR and FQNEAQ (reference sequence). Trimming cost V 5 bases and J 0 bases, with 17 bases left between them. The CDR3 sequence is 17 residues long. Here the CDR3 DNA reads TGTGCCAGCAGCCTAAGGACTCCTGTTAGCTCTGGAAACACCATATATTTT. Amino acid sequence: CASSLRTPVSSGNTIYF.

On this clone itself: At one of its ends the junction is not consistent with the germline gene, which may arise from a read error. The CDR3 loop reads CASSLDISYEQYF. CDR3 sequence (DNA): TGTGCTAGCAGCTTAGACATCTCCTACGAGCAGTACTTC. The chain links TRBV7-7 to TRBJ2-7, with unresolved D. The CDR3 totals 13 residues. CDR1 and CDR2 from the germline V gene are SSHAT and FNYEAQ (reference sequence).

This chain uses TRBV9 with TRBJ2-6; D not certain. V was trimmed by 4 bases and J by 0 bases, leaving 5 bases between them. The germline V gene encodes CDR1 SGDLS and CDR2 YYNGEE. This CDR3 spans 14 amino acids. The CDR3 loop reads CASSPRSGANVLTF. CDR3 nucleotides: TGTGCCAGCAGCCCTCGCTCTGGGGCCAACGTCCTGACTTTC.

In DNA, the CDR3 is TGTGCCAGCACCCCCATGAGTCTCCTTAGTAATTCACCCCTCCACTTT. It yields the protein CASTPMSLLSNSPLHF. The J gene is TRBJ1-6, the V gene TRBV5-8; D is undetermined. The CDR3 is made up of 16 amino acids. Trimming took 6 bases from V and 6 from J, leaving 19 bases between them. CDR1 is SGHTS and CDR2 is YDEGEE in the germline V gene.

V gene TRBV5-1 combines with J gene TRBJ2-2; 8 positions agree with TRBD2. J was trimmed by 4 bases and V by 4 bases; bases with no gene match: 3. CDR3 length: 14 residues. Germline assignment: CDR1 SGHRS and CDR2 YFSETQ. CDR3 DNA sequence: TGCGCCAGCAGCCCCGGGACTAGCACCGGGGAGCTGTTTTTT. Translation gives CASSPGTSTGELFF.

The chain links TRBV11-2 to TRBJ2-3; D is possibly TRBD2 (6 bases). From germline, CDR1 is SGHAT and CDR2 FQNNGV. V was shortened by 2 bases and J by 0 bases, with 12 bases between the two germline ends. This CDR3 spans 16 amino acids. CDR3 in amino acids: CASSLRRERSTDTQYF. DNA of the CDR3: TGTGCCAGCAGCTTAAGACGGGAGAGAAGCACAGATACGCAGTATTTT.

The chain employs TRBV15 and TRBJ1-3; TRBD1 matches 8 bases. V gave up 0 bases and J gave up 4 bases; unmatched junction bases: 2. CDR1 LNHNV and CDR2 YYDKDF come from the germline V gene (reference sequence). This CDR3 comprises 15 residues. CDR3 DNA: TGTGCCACCAGCAGAGATCAGGGGGCCGGAAACACCATATATTTT. Translated: CATSRDQGAGNTIYF.

CDR3 in amino acids: CASSRTGVGNQPQHF. CDR3 DNA: TGTGCCAGCAGCCGGACAGGGGTTGGTAATCAGCCCCAGCATTTT. This chain links TRBV2 with TRBJ1-5, with 9 bases aligning to TRBD1. CDR3 length: 15 amino acids. V lost 6 bases, J lost 4 bases, and 7 bases stayed unmatched. Germline CDR1 SNHLY, CDR2 FYNNEI.

The chain couples TRBV18 to TRBJ1-2; D unclear. V was shortened by 1 base and J by 8 bases, with 23 bases between the two germline ends. The CDR3 has 17 residues. Germline lookup yields CDR1 KGHSH and CDR2 LQKENI. CDR3 loop: CASSPRVTKAQMGGYTF. Written as DNA, the CDR3 is TGTGCCAGCTCACCACGGGTCACGAAAGCCCAGATGGGCGGCTACACCTTC.

The chain has TRBV6-1 and TRBJ2-7; D remains ambiguous. CDR3 length: 15 amino acids. Deletions cut 5 bases from V and 5 bases from J, with 19 bases between. Germline V gene lookup returns CDR1 MNHNS and CDR2 SASEGT. The CDR3 region has the DNA TGTGCCAGCAGTCCCATGAGGATCACTGGCAACGAGCAGTACTTC. Its translation: CASSPMRITGNEQYF.